The rows below give T cell receptor beta chains drawn from one sample of a study of T cells after posttransplantation cyclophosphamide. Assay used: immunoSEQ multiplex PCR; TCRdb lists only in-frame clones, some missing. The record shows almost 35,000 clones for this sample, with no singletons present. Source material: PBMCs. The origin of the receptors is a woman in her 50s in good health and a related stem cell transplant donor. The conserved cysteine and the conserved F or W are not part of the CDR3 here. Fields, in order: V gene, J gene, CDR3 protein.

>TRBV2|TRBJ2-2
ASRAGLAVLGELF
>TRBV29-1|TRBJ2-3
SVEDPERADTQY
>TRBV7-2|TRBJ2-7
ASSLAGQYEQY
>TRBV7-2|TRBJ2-1
ASSLFGLGSYNEQF
>TRBV12-3/TRBV12-4|TRBJ1-1
ASSPSGTEAF
>TRBV6-5|TRBJ2-5
ASNVIQGAVETQY
>TRBV28|TRBJ2-2
ASRSVTGNTNTGELF
>TRBV19|TRBJ2-1
ASSREQGSYNEQF
>TRBV9|TRBJ2-7
ASSVGLADSLAEQY
>TRBV12-3/TRBV12-4|TRBJ2-1
ASSFWVAGGFQDNEQF
>TRBV5-4|TRBJ1-3
ASSLDTDPGVGNTIY
>TRBV12-3/TRBV12-4|TRBJ1-2
ASSVQGYGYT
>TRBV28|TRBJ1-2
ASSLRSRGYT
>TRBV19|TRBJ1-5
ASSTNRGENQPQH
>TRBV12-3/TRBV12-4|TRBJ1-2
ASSLAGDYGYT
>TRBV5-1|TRBJ1-2
ASSGYGQGDYYGYT
>TRBV10-3|TRBJ2-5
AISDKGRSVQETQY
>TRBV10-3|TRBJ2-7
ATSQVVGGKQY
>TRBV29-1|TRBJ2-7
SGTGGGYEQY
>TRBV7-2|TRBJ2-7
ASSLDGQSSYEQY
>TRBV15|TRBJ1-5
ATSTFGVRGNQPQH
>TRBV30|TRBJ2-1
AWEPGTGDYNEQF
>TRBV7-6|TRBJ2-7
ASSLGLYYEQY
>TRBV4-2|TRBJ2-1
ASSDLDGTSAGNEQF
>TRBV25-1|TRBJ2-1
ASRLAGRQF
>TRBV18|TRBJ1-5
ASSRGEYSNQPQH
>TRBV5-8|TRBJ1-1
ASSPVSTEAF
>TRBV7-3|TRBJ2-1
ASSNGGLIYNEQF
>TRBV2|TRBJ1-1
ASDLSGTGGTEAF
>TRBV7-6|TRBJ2-6
ASSLDGRQHDVLT
>TRBV15|TRBJ2-1
ATRGTSGSLRYPNEQF
>TRBV2|TRBJ2-5
ASSPIRTGGGETQY
>TRBV7-6|TRBJ2-5
ASSVGTAGETQY
>TRBV6-5|TRBJ2-7
ASIKRQGAYEQY
>TRBV19|TRBJ2-5
ASKADLQETQY